One sample yielded the 28 T cell receptor beta chains listed below, sequenced in a study of cytomegalovirus exposure and HLA in healthy donors. 60 Vbeta and 13 Jbeta primers were used in PCR. Profiled with immunoSEQ multiplex PCR; TCRdb holds only in-frame clones, not every one. The sample carries 100,000 to 150,000 clones, 70% to 85% recorded once. The sequencing sample was made of PBMCs. All receptors come from a woman aged 55-69 years in good health and CMV-seropositive.

J is TRBJ2-5 and V is TRBV18; D is undetermined. V was pared by 0 bases and J by 0 bases, with 8 bases between. This CDR3 comprises 15 residues. CDR1 and CDR2 (germline): KGHSH, LQKENI. The CDR3 loop is CASSPPITDQETQYF. Here the CDR3 DNA reads TGTGCCAGCTCACCACCTATCACGGACCAAGAGACCCAGTACTTC.

This chain links TRBV28 with TRBJ2-3; no firm D call. Between the trimmed V and J ends, which lost 3 bases and 6 bases, there was a span of 10 bases. The CDR3 consists of 13 residues. Germline lookup yields CDR1 MDHEN and CDR2 SYDVKM. CDR3 region: CASSFPPGDTQYF. The CDR3 region has the DNA TGTGCCAGCAGTTTCCCCCCCGGGGATACGCAGTATTTT.

The V and J genes are TRBV18 and TRBJ1-1; possibly TRBD1 for D (5 bases). Germline loops: CDR1 KGHSH, CDR2 LQKENI. CDR3 size: 14 residues. V dropped 5 bases and J dropped 3 bases, with 13 bases sitting between them. Here the CDR3 reads CASSAGQGYTEAFF. The DNA for the CDR3 is TGTGCCAGCTCAGCGGGGCAAGGATACACTGAAGCTTTCTTT.

For the CDR3, the DNA is TGCGCCAGCAGCTTGGGGGAGGGAACTGGCTACACCTTC. This codes for CASSLGEGTGYTF. V and J are TRBV5-1 and TRBJ1-2; no reliable D call. Trimming left V 0 bases short and J 7 bases short, with 10 bases between. Germline V lookup: CDR1 SGHRS, CDR2 YFSETQ. CDR3 length: 13 amino acids.

The chain couples TRBV10-3 to TRBJ1-5, with TRBD1 as a possible D gene (6 bases). Trimming shortened V by 0 bases and J by 7 bases, and 10 bases separated the two germline ends. The CDR3 has 14 amino acids. Germline CDR1 ENHRY, CDR2 SYGVKD. DNA for the CDR3: TGTGCCATCAGTGAGTCGACAGGTGGGCAGCCCCAGCATTTT. Residues: CAISESTGGQPQHF.

This chain links TRBV9 with TRBJ1-4, with 9 bases that match TRBD1. The J segment lost 8 bases and the V segment lost 3 bases, leaving 5 bases of the junction unmatched. CDR1 is SGDLS and CDR2 is YYNGEE in the germline V gene. There are 14 residues in the CDR3. CDR3 nucleotide sequence: TGTGCCAGCAGCGCGACAGGGGGTGGAGAAAAACTGTTTTTT. Translating it yields CASSATGGGEKLFF.

In its sample, this clone was seen a few times. This chain uses TRBV5-1 with TRBJ2-3; tentative D call: TRBD1 (6 bases). Looked up from germline, CDR1 is SGHRS and CDR2 is YFSETQ. This CDR3 spans 15 amino acids. With 0 bases removed from V and 4 bases from J, the gap between germline ends came to 12 bases. CDR3 sequence: CASSLDRVGPDTQYF. CDR3 DNA sequence: TGCGCCAGCAGCTTGGACAGGGTGGGCCCAGATACGCAGTATTTT.

V gene TRBV7-9 combines with J gene TRBJ2-6; 7 bases fit TRBD1. V lost 3 bases to trimming and J lost 0 bases; unmatched junction nucleotides: 5. Germline V lookup: CDR1 SEHNR, CDR2 FQNEAQ (reference sequence). The CDR3 is 17 amino acids. The DNA for the CDR3 is TGTGCCAGCAGCTTTAGGACAGGTAGCTCTGGGGCCAACGTCCTGACTTTC. This translates into CASSFRTGSSGANVLTF.

The J gene is TRBJ1-4, the V gene TRBV5-1; 8 bases match TRBD1. CDR3 length: 15 residues. Germline V gene data show CDR1 as SGHRS and CDR2 as YFSETQ. V dropped 1 base and J dropped 8; count of bases not matched to a gene: 7. The CDR3 region is CASSLSGQGPEKLFF. The CDR3 DNA reads TGCGCCAGCAGCTTGTCTGGACAGGGACCCGAAAAACTGTTTTTT.

The chain uses TRBV7-9 and TRBJ1-1; 8 nucleotides match TRBD1. V trimming: 1 base; J trimming: 1 base; junction bases outside the gene matches: 5. The CDR3 consists of 16 residues. Germline V gene data show CDR1 as SEHNR and CDR2 as FQNEAQ (reference sequence). The CDR3 sequence: CASSLGTGTGNTEAFF. The DNA for the CDR3 is TGTGCCAGCAGCTTAGGCACCGGGACAGGGAACACTGAAGCTTTCTTT.

This chain links TRBV10-2 with TRBJ2-7; possible D gene TRBD2, 5 bases. Looked up from germline, CDR1 is WSHSY and CDR2 is SAAADI. This CDR3 is 14 amino acids long. The V and J ends lost 2 bases and 3 bases respectively, with 11 bases between them. Here the CDR3 reads CASSEVGRHYEQYF. The DNA of the CDR3 is TGCGCCAGCAGTGAGGTTGGGAGACACTACGAGCAGTACTTC.

This clone has more than one count but fewer than ten. The chain uses TRBV6-5 and TRBJ1-2; 7 bases map to TRBD1. This CDR3 region has 14 residues. The ends lost 6 bases at V and 1 base at J; junction bases unmatched: 5. Germline loops: CDR1 MNHEY, CDR2 SVGAGI. For the CDR3, the DNA is TGTGCCAGCAGACATCAGGGGGTTAACTATGGCTACACCTTC. It is translated as CASRHQGVNYGYTF.

The V call is TRBV19, the J call TRBJ1-2; 8 bases match TRBD1. J was trimmed by 8 bases and V by 5 bases; bases with no gene match: 10. CDR1 LNHDA and CDR2 SQIVND come from the germline V gene (reference sequence). The CDR3 contains 14 residues. CDR3 in amino acids: CASSPHTGGIGYTF. The CDR3 DNA reads TGTGCCAGTAGTCCGCACACAGGGGGAATCGGCTACACCTTC.

The V gene is TRBV4-1, the J gene TRBJ2-5, with 9 bases lining up with TRBD1. Germline V gene lookup returns CDR1 MGHRA and CDR2 YSYEKL. With V trimmed by 3 bases and J by 5 bases, 10 bases remained unmatched. The CDR3 runs 16 residues. In DNA form, the CDR3 reads TGCGCCAGCAGCCATCCCGTTACAGGGGGCGAGGAGACCCAGTACTTC. This codes for CASSHPVTGGEETQYF.

In nucleotides, the CDR3 is TGCGCCAGCAGCCCACGGGGGACAGGGGTGGACGAGCAGTACTTC. Translated: CASSPRGTGVDEQYF. The V gene is TRBV5-1, the J gene TRBJ2-7; 10 bases are a match to TRBD1. The CDR3 spans 15 residues. Germline CDR1 SGHRS, CDR2 YFSETQ. V lost 4 bases, J lost 5 bases, and 9 bases stayed unmatched. The full variable domain, rest sourced from reference TRBV5-1 and TRBJ2-7, is KAGVTQTPRYLIKTRGQQVTLSCSPISGHRSVSWYQQTPGQGLQFLFEYFSETQRNKGNFPGRFSGRQFSNSRSEMNVSTLELGDSALYLCASSPRGTGVDEQYFGPGTRLTVT.

The rearrangement joins TRBV11-2 to TRBJ2-1; weak D call: TRBD1 (5 bases). The CDR3 length is 15 residues. Per the germline V gene, CDR1 is SGHAT and CDR2 is FQNNGV. Trimming shortened V by 6 bases and J by 4 bases, and 16 bases separated the two germline ends. CDR3 loop: CASRPPGSGYNEQFF. The CDR3 DNA reads as TGTGCCAGCAGGCCCCCGGGCTCAGGGTACAATGAGCAGTTCTTC.

J is TRBJ1-5 and V is TRBV27; tentative D call: TRBD1 (6 bases). V lost 6 bases, J lost 0 bases, and 9 bases lay in between. This CDR3 region has 14 residues. Germline CDR1 is MNHEY and CDR2 is SMNVEV (reference sequence). For the CDR3, the DNA is TGTGCCAGCAGAACGACAGGTAGCAATCAGCCCCAGCATTTT. Translated: CASRTTGSNQPQHF.

This rearrangement joins TRBV6-1 to TRBJ2-1; D possibly corresponds to TRBD1 (5 bases). The germline V gene encodes CDR1 MNHNS and CDR2 SASEGT. V dropped 2 bases and J dropped 3 bases, with 11 bases sitting between them. The CDR3 loop spans 15 amino acids. The CDR3 region is CASSEYAGNYNEQFF. CDR3 coding DNA: TGTGCCAGCAGTGAATACGCAGGGAACTACAATGAGCAGTTCTTC.

In its sample, this clone was seen a few times. The chain carries TRBV5-1 and TRBJ1-3, with TRBD1 matching over 9 bases. Trimming took 4 bases from V and 1 from J; bases not matched to a gene: 3. Germline V lookup: CDR1 SGHRS, CDR2 YFSETQ. CDR3 length: 15 residues. Here the CDR3 reads CASSRGQGSGNTIYF. Written as DNA, the CDR3 is TGCGCCAGCAGCCGTGGACAGGGGTCTGGAAACACCATATATTTT.

This clone was recorded a few times. This chain links TRBV9 with TRBJ2-1; TRBD1 is a possible D gene (5 bases). The CDR3 runs 13 residues. The germline V gene has CDR1 SGDLS and CDR2 YYNGEE. Trimming stripped 2 bases from V and 9 bases from J, with 12 bases between. CDR3 nucleotides: TGTGCCAGCAGCGTGGGGCTCCTGGGTGAGCAGTTCTTC. Its translation is CASSVGLLGEQFF.

The chain carries TRBV13 and TRBJ2-1, with D possibly being TRBD1 (6 bases). There are 15 residues in the CDR3. V dropped 0 bases and J dropped 5 bases, with 11 bases sitting between them. Germline V gene lookup returns CDR1 PRHDT and CDR2 FYEKMQ (reference sequence). The DNA of the CDR3 is TGTGCCAGCAGCTTAGGGGGGGCCCCCCACAATGAGCAGTTCTTC. It specifies CASSLGGAPHNEQFF.

The chain carries TRBV7-5 and TRBJ2-2; the DNA was not used to check the table's D call, TRBD1. TRBV7-5 is a documented pseudogene. The CDR3 runs 17 residues. The CDR3 DNA reads TGTGCCAGAAGCTTAGTAGGGGGTACAGCTTTAACCGGGGAGCTGTTTTTT. It yields the protein CARSLVGGTALTGELFF.

The gene calls are TRBV9 and TRBJ1-1; D not resolved. The V gene lost 0 bases and the J gene lost 2 bases, with 11 bases spanning the gap. The CDR3 consists of 15 residues. Germline values: CDR1 SGDLS, CDR2 YYNGEE. CDR3 loop: CASSVASQLNTEAFF. CDR3 coding DNA: TGTGCCAGCAGCGTAGCATCACAGCTTAACACTGAAGCTTTCTTT. Looking up the rest from reference TRBV9 and TRBJ1-1 gives the full variable domain: DSGVTQTPKHLITATGQRVTLRCSPRSGDLSVYWYQQSLDQGLQFLIQYYNGEERAKGNILERFSAQQFPDLHSELNLSSLELGDSALYFCASSVASQLNTEAFFGQGTRLTVV.

The chain's CDR3 is CASSQSHGQPVRTQYF. CDR3 nucleotide sequence: TGCGCCAGCAGCCAATCGCATGGACAGCCCGTTCGGACCCAGTACTTC. The chain recombines TRBV4-1 with TRBJ2-5; weak D call: TRBD1 (6 bases). CDR1 is MGHRA and CDR2 is YSYEKL in the germline V gene. V was trimmed by 2 bases and J by 7 bases, leaving 20 bases between them. This CDR3 is 16 amino acids long.

This clone was observed once. Written as DNA, the CDR3 is TGTGCCAGCAGCTTAGCGGCAGGGGGGAATTCACCCCTCCACTTT. Translating gives CASSLAAGGNSPLHF. The chain joins TRBV7-9 to TRBJ1-6; 7 positions agree with TRBD1. Trimming at V came to 0 bases and at J to 7 bases, leaving 3 bases not matched to a gene. The CDR3 runs 15 residues. CDR1 and CDR2 from the germline V gene are SEHNR and FQNEAQ (reference sequence).

The chain joins TRBV27 to TRBJ2-7; 16 bases are a match to TRBD2. The J segment lost 7 bases and the V segment lost 5 bases, leaving 8 bases of the junction unmatched. From germline, CDR1 is MNHEY and CDR2 SMNVEV (reference sequence). The CDR3 has 16 amino acids. The CDR3 DNA sequence: TGTGCCAGCAGTGGGGGGACTAGCGGGGGGGCAGCGGAGCAGTACTTC. It encodes CASSGGTSGGAAEQYF.

The chain combines TRBV10-3 with TRBJ2-5; the D gene is possibly TRBD1 (6 bases). The V gene lost 4 bases and the J gene lost 4 bases, with 13 bases spanning the gap. The germline CDR1 and CDR2 sequences are ENHRY and SYGVKD. CDR3 length: 14 residues. CDR3 sequence: CAISGAGVRETQYF. CDR3 bases: TGTGCCATCAGTGGGGCAGGGGTGAGAGAGACCCAGTACTTC.

The chain has TRBV27 and TRBJ1-3, with TRBD1 identical over 8 bases. The CDR3 has 15 residues. Unmatched junction bases numbered 4, after V lost 6 bases and J lost 0 bases. CDR1 is MNHEY and CDR2 is SMNVEV in the germline V gene (reference sequence). The chain's CDR3 is CASRDGQGSGNTIYF. The CDR3 DNA is TGTGCCAGCAGGGACGGACAGGGCTCTGGAAACACCATATATTTT.